This T cell receptor (beta chain) came from a study of naive and memory T cell subsets. Study-wide results and limits: This RNA-based method may be sensitive to activation-related transcript changes.

This clonotype was counted at least ten times. Its target is unknown. V lost 2 bases and J lost 4; bases outside the gene matches: 5. The CDR3 runs to 16 residues. Germline CDR1 and CDR2: SGHTA and FQGNSA. RNA was extracted from 2 to 3 ml of whole blood of healthy adults. Reverse transcription of blood and skin TCR RNA was primed at alpha and beta constant regions. Via MiXCR, TCRdb re-called the 5' RACE reads, giving one row per CDR3 protein. This table has approximately 22,000 distinct CDR3 sequences, about 4% appearing once. The sequence came from a male donor in good health. The chain has TRBV7-2 and TRBJ2-2; 9 bases fit TRBD2. DNA for the CDR3: TGTGCCAGCAGCTTAAATAGCGGGGGCACCACCGGGGAGCTGTTTTTT. This codes for CASSLNSGGTTGELFF.